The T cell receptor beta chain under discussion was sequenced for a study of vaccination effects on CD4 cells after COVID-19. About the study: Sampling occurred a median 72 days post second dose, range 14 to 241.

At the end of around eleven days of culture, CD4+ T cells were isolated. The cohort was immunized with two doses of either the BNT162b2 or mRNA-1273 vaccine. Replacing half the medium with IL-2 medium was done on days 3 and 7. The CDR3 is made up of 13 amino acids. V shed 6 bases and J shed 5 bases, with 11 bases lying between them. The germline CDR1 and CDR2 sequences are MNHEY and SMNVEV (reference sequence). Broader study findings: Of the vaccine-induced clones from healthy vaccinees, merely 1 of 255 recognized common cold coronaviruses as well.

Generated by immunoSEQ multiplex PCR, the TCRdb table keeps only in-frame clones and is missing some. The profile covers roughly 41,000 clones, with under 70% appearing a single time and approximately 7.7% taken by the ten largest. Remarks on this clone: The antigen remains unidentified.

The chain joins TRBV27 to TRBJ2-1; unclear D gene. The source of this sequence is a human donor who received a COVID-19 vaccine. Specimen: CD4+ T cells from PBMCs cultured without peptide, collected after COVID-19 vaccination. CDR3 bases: TGTGCCAGCAGGTCGGGTCTAGACAATGAGCAGTTCTTC. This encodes CASRSGLDNEQFF.